This TCR beta chain was profiled in a study of response to subunit inactivated influenza vaccine. Using its own MiXCR run on the RT-PCR reads, TCRdb lists one record per CDR3 protein. The table lists roughly 700,000 distinct CDR3 sequences, about 14% of them singletons. Germline V gives CDR1 LNHDA, CDR2 SQIVND (reference sequence). The length of the CDR3 is 15 residues. V was shortened by 6 bases and J by 5 bases, with 20 bases between the two germline ends. The sequence came from a man between 50 and 59 years old who received an inactivated influenza vaccine. The chain recombines TRBV19 with TRBJ2-7, with D tentatively TRBD2 (5 bases). The starting material was PBMCs from blood, obtained approximately 15 days before vaccination. The CDR3 sequence: CASSIYSGERNEQYF. In DNA form, the CDR3 reads TGTGCCAGTAGCATATATTCCGGGGAGAGGAACGAGCAGTACTTC.